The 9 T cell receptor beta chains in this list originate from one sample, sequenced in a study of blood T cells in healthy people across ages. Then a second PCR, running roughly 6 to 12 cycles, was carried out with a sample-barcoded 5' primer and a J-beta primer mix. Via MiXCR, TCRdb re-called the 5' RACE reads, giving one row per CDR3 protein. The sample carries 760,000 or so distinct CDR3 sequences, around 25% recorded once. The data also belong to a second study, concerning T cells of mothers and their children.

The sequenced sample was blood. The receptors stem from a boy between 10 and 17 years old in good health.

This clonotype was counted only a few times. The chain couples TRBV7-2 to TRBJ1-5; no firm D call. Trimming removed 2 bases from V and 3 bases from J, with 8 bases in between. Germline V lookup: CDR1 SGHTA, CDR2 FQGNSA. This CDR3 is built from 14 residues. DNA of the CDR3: TGTGCCAGCAGCTTATTTCCTTACAATCAGCCCCAGCATTTT. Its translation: CASSLFPYNQPQHF. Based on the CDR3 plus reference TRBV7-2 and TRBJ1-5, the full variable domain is GAGVSQSPSNKVTEKGKDVELRCDPISGHTALYWYRQSLGQGLEFLIYFQGNSAPDKSGLPSDRFSAERTGGSVSTLTIQRTQQEDSAVYLCASSLFPYNQPQHFGDGTRLSIL.

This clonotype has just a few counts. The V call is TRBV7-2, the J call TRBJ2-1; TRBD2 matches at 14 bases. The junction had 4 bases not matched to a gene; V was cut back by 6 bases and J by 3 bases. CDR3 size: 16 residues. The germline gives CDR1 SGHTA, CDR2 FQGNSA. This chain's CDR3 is CASSLGLAGVYNEQFF. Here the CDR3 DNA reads TGTGCCAGCAGTTTGGGACTAGCGGGAGTCTACAATGAGCAGTTCTTC.

The CDR3 nucleotides are TGCGCCAGCAGCCAAGACCCGGGACGAGAGCAATACTTC. It encodes CASSQDPGREQYF. The chain links TRBV4-3 to TRBJ2-5, with D perhaps being TRBD1 or TRBD2 (5 bases each). Germline V lookup: CDR1 LGHNA, CDR2 YSLEER. The CDR3 spans 13 residues. V lost 0 bases and J 14 bases, leaving 16 bases between the germline ends.

The CDR3 is CSLRAGDGETQYF. The CDR3 DNA sequence: TGCAGCCTTAGGGCGGGAGATGGGGAGACCCAGTACTTC. The V and J genes are TRBV29-1 and TRBJ2-5; 7 positions match TRBD2. This CDR3 has 13 residues. The ends lost 8 bases at V and 5 bases at J; junction bases unmatched: 11. Germline lookup yields CDR1 SQVTM and CDR2 ANQGSEA.

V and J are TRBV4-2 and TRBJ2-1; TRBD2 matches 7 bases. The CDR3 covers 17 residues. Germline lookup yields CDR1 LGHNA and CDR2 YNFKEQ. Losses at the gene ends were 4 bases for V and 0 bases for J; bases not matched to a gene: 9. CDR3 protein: CASSLGLLAVSYNEQFF. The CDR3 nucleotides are TGTGCCAGCAGCCTGGGCCTCCTAGCGGTCTCCTACAATGAGCAGTTCTTC.

CDR3 sequence reads: CSVDLSTEAFF. Here the CDR3 DNA reads TGCAGCGTTGATCTGTCCACTGAAGCTTTCTTT. The chain joins TRBV29-1 to TRBJ1-1; D gene unclear. Between the trimmed V and J ends, which lost 3 bases and 4 bases, there was a span of 6 bases. The CDR3 runs to 11 residues. CDR1 SQVTM and CDR2 ANQGSEA come from the germline V gene.

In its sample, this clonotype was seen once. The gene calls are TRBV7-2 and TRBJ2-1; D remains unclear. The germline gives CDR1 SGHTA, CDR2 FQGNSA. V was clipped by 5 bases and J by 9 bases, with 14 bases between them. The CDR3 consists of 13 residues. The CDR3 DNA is TGTGCCAGCAGCCAACCTGACATGTTTGAGCAGTTCTTC. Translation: CASSQPDMFEQFF.

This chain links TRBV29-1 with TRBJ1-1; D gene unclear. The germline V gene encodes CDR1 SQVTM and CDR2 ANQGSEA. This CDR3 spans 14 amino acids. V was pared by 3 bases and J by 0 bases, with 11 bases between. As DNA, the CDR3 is TGCAGCGTTGATTATAGGCCTTTGAACACTGAAGCTTTCTTT. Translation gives CSVDYRPLNTEAFF.

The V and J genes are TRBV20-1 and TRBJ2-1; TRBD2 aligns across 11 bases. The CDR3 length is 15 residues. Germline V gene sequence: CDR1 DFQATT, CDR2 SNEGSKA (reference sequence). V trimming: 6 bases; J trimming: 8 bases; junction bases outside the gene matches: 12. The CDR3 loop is CSAHLLAGVMDEQFF. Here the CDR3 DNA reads TGCAGTGCCCACCTACTAGCGGGAGTTATGGATGAGCAGTTCTTC.